This T cell receptor (beta chain) was observed in a study of early T cells in non-severe SARS-CoV-2 infection. Background on the study: Sequencing used unsorted whole-blood bulk RNA, so chains lack pairing.

V was trimmed by 2 bases and J by 4 bases, leaving 6 bases between them. CDR3 size: 13 residues. Germline V gene data show CDR1 as ENHRY and CDR2 as SYGVKD. Study observations and caveats: Anti-spike CD8 responses were favored in VDJdb matching, and private and CD4 specificities were missed.

Tagging with unique molecular identifiers was applied to individual cDNA molecules. TCRdb used MiXCR to reprocess the 5' RACE reads, holding one entry per CDR3 protein. Of over 30,000 distinct CDR3 sequences in the sample, around 6.9% are singletons; the top ten hold around 13%. There are many counts of this clonotype. The antigen remains undetermined. The TCR originated in an adult who was a healthcare worker with PCR-confirmed SARS-CoV-2 infection or an uninfected control (not recorded which). V is TRBV10-3 and J is TRBJ1-5, with D unresolved. Here the sequenced sample was whole blood, taken at baseline. The CDR3 sequence is CAISEIGNQPQHF. The CDR3 DNA reads TGTGCCATCAGTGAGATAGGGAATCAGCCCCAGCATTTT.